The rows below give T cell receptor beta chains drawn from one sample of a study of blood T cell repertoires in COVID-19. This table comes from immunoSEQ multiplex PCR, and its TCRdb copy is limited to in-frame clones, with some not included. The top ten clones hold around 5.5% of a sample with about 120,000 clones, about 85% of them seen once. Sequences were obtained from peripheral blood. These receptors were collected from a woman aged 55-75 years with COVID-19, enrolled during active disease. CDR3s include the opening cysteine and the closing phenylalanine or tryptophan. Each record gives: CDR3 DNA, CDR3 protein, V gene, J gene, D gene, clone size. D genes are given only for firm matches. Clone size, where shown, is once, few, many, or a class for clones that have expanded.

TGTGCCAGCAGTTTCACCTCGGGGGGGTACAATGAGCAGTTCTTC	CASSFTSGGYNEQFF	TRBV7-6	TRBJ2-1	TRBD2	-
TGCAGCGTTGAAGCACAGGGCGGGGGCTATGGCTACACCTTC	CSVEAQGGGYGYTF	TRBV29-1	TRBJ1-2	-	-
TGTGCCAGCAGTCTGGGGCAGGGGAACTATGGCTACACCTTC	CASSLGQGNYGYTF	TRBV9	TRBJ1-2	-	once
TGTGCCAGCAGTTACTCGGGCGGGGATAGCAATCAGCCCCAGCATTTT	CASSYSGGDSNQPQHF	TRBV6-2/TRBV6-3	TRBJ1-5	-	few
TGCGCCAGCAGCTTATTGTCTACTCGGGGGGACAATGAGCAGTTCTTC	CASSLLSTRGDNEQFF	TRBV5-1	TRBJ2-1	TRBD2	-
TGTGCCATCAGTGTATCGGAGGACTCTGGCTACACCTTC	CAISVSEDSGYTF	TRBV10-3	TRBJ1-2	-	-
TGTGCCACCAGTGAAGGCAGGGGGCAAGATACGCAGTATTTT	CATSEGRGQDTQYF	TRBV24-1	TRBJ2-3	TRBD1	-
TGTGCCAGCAGTCGGGCTAGCGAGGTCATAGATACGCAGTATTTT	CASSRASEVIDTQYF	TRBV6-2/TRBV6-3	TRBJ2-3	-	few
TGTGCCAGCAGCGTAGGTGGGCAGGGGAACACCGGGGAGCTGTTTTTT	CASSVGGQGNTGELFF	TRBV9	TRBJ2-2	-	-
TGTGCCAGCAGCCCCTACCCGGACAGGGGGGATCAGCCCCAGCATTTT	CASSPYPDRGDQPQHF	TRBV7-2	TRBJ1-5	TRBD1	-
TGTGCTAGTGGTTTGGGACTTTCTCCCTACAATGAGCAGTTCTTC	CASGLGLSPYNEQFF	TRBV12-5	TRBJ2-1	-	-
TGTGCCAGCAGCCAAGGAACGGGGGGGAGAGATACGCAGTATTTT	CASSQGTGGRDTQYF	TRBV3-1/TRBV3-2	TRBJ2-3	TRBD2	-
TGTGCCAGCAGCCAAGGACAGAGCACAGATACGCAGTATTTT	CASSQGQSTDTQYF	TRBV3-1/TRBV3-2	TRBJ2-3	-	-
TGTGCCAGCAGTGGGGGACAGCCGAACACTGAAGCTTTCTTT	CASSGGQPNTEAFF	TRBV2	TRBJ1-1	TRBD1	-
TGTGCCAGCAGCTCAACCACAGCGGACGCCGAAGCTTTCTTT	CASSSTTADAEAFF	TRBV13	TRBJ1-1	-	once
TGCGCCAGCAGCCAAGCCCCTCCAGGGATGGGAAACACCATATATTTT	CASSQAPPGMGNTIYF	TRBV4-1	TRBJ1-3	-	-
TGTGCCAGCTCAGCGAGACAGAACAGTGAAGCTTTCTTT	CASSARQNSEAFF	TRBV18	TRBJ1-1	-	-
TGTGCCAGCAGCTTAGGACAGGAAGAGACCCAGTACTTC	CASSLGQEETQYF	TRBV7-6	TRBJ2-5	-	-
TGTGCCAGCAGTTACTCCGGACAGGGGGCCTCCTACGAGCAGTACTTC	CASSYSGQGASYEQYF	TRBV6-5	TRBJ2-7	TRBD1	-
TGTGCCAGTAGTATAAGTCAGGGTAGTATTGGTGAGCAGTTCTTC	CASSISQGSIGEQFF	TRBV19	TRBJ2-1	-	few
TGTGCCAGCAGCGTAGACAGGGGAGGCCAGCCCCAGCATTTT	CASSVDRGGQPQHF	TRBV7-2	TRBJ1-5	TRBD1	-
TGCAGCGTTGAGGTACAGGGGAGGAACACTGAAGCTTTCTTT	CSVEVQGRNTEAFF	TRBV29-1	TRBJ1-1	TRBD1	-
TGTGCCAGTAGTATCCCCTGGCATGAAAAACTGTTTTTT	CASSIPWHEKLFF	TRBV19	TRBJ1-4	-	-
TGTGCCAGCAGCTTGACCGACCCTGGGGCTGAGCAGTTCTTC	CASSLTDPGAEQFF	TRBV5-6	TRBJ2-1	-	-
TGTGCCAGCAGCCAAGAACTAGCGGGGGGGTCAGATACGCAGTATTTT	CASSQELAGGSDTQYF	TRBV4-2	TRBJ2-3	TRBD2	-
TGCAGCGTTGAATACGGACAGGGGTCCTATGGCTACACCTTC	CSVEYGQGSYGYTF	TRBV29-1	TRBJ1-2	TRBD1	-
TGTGCCAGCAGCCCGGACAGGGGGTACAATGAGCAGTTCTTC	CASSPDRGYNEQFF	TRBV7-3	TRBJ2-1	TRBD1	-
TGTGCCAGCAGCTTAGGGACTAAGGGAGATACGCAGTATTTT	CASSLGTKGDTQYF	TRBV5-8	TRBJ2-3	TRBD2	-
TGCGCCAGCAGCCCCCAGTGGAGGGCCGACTATGGCTACACCTTC	CASSPQWRADYGYTF	TRBV4-1	TRBJ1-2	-	once
TGTGCCAGCAGTTCTCAGGTGAACACTGAAGCTTTCTTT	CASSSQVNTEAFF	TRBV6-2/TRBV6-3	TRBJ1-1	-	-